The sequence of this TCR beta chain was determined in a study of blood T cell repertoires in COVID-19. In the authors' methods: Cell counts per sample came from amplifying reference gene primers. Assay: immunoSEQ multiplex PCR; the TCRdb copy retains only in-frame clones and omits some. That table supplies the V and J calls and clone size; D and trimming were determined from the DNA. The sample yields about 90,000 clones, about 87% seen once. The CDR3 totals 17 residues. The V gene is TRBV21-1, the J gene TRBJ2-1; TRBD2 is taken as the D call from the table, unchecked against the DNA. TRBV21-1 is a known pseudogene. This TCR was recovered from a human donor in a cohort sampled during active COVID-19. What was sequenced was peripheral blood. In DNA, the CDR3 is TGTGCCAGCAGCAAAGCCCAGGGAGGGATGATTCACAATGAGCAGTTCTTC. It encodes CASSKAQGGMIHNEQFF.